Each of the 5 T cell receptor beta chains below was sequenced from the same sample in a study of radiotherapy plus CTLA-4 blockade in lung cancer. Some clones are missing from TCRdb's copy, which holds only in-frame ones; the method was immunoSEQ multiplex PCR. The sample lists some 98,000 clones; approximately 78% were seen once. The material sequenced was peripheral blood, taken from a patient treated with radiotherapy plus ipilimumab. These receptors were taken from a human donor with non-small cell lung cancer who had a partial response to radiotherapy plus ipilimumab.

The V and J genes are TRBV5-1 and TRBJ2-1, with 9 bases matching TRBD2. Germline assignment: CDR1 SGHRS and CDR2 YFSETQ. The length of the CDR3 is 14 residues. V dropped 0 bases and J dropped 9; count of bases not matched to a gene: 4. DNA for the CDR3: TGCGCCAGCAGCTTGGTGGCTAGCGGGACTGAGCAGTTCTTC. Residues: CASSLVASGTEQFF.

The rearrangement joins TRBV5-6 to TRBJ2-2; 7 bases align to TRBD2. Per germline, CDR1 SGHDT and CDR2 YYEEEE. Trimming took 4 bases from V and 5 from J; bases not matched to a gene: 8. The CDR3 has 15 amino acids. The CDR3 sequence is CASSLLQRGTGELFF. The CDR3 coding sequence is TGTGCCAGCAGCCTCCTGCAGCGGGGTACCGGGGAGCTGTTTTTT.

The CDR3, as DNA: TGCGCCAGCAGCCAAGTTGCAGAGCCAGGCTACGAGCAGTACTTC. Translating gives CASSQVAEPGYEQYF. The rearrangement links TRBV4-3 to TRBJ2-7; unclear D gene. This CDR3 is 15 amino acids long. Trimming left V 1 base short and J 3 bases short, with 13 bases between. The germline gives CDR1 LGHNA, CDR2 YSLEER.

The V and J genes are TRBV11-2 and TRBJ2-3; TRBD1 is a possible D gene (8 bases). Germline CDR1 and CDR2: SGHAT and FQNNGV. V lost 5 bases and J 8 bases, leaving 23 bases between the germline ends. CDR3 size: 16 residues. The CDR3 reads CASSTGGGETSGTQYF. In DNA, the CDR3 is TGTGCCAGCAGCACAGGGGGGGGAGAAACCTCGGGTACGCAGTATTTT.

The CDR3 DNA sequence: TGTGCCAGCAGCCCCCCCGGGGGGGGTGGAAGAAACACCATATATTTT. Translating gives CASSPPGGGGRNTIYF. The chain employs TRBV14 and TRBJ1-3, with a weak D call TRBD1 (5 bases). Per germline, CDR1 SGHDN and CDR2 FVKESK. This CDR3 has 16 residues. V was shortened by 4 bases and J by 5 bases, with 18 bases between the two germline ends.